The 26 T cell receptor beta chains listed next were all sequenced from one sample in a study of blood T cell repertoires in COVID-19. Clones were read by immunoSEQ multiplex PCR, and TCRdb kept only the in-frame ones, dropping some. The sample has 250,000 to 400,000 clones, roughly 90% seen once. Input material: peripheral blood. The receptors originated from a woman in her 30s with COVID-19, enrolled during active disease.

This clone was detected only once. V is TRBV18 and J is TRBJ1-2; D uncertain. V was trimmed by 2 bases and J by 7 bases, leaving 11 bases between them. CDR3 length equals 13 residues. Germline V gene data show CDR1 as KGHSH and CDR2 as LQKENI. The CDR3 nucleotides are TGTGCCAGCTCACCATATGAACAGACTGGCTACACCTTC. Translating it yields CASSPYEQTGYTF.

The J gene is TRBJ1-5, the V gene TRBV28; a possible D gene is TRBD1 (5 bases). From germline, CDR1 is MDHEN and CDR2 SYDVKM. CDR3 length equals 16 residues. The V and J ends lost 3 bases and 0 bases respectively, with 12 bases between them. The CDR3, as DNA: TGTGCCAGCAGTTTGTTGGGGGGGTATAGCAATCAGCCCCAGCATTTT. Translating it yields CASSLLGGYSNQPQHF.

CDR3 in DNA: TGTGCCAGCAGTTACGGTGGGAGCTCCTATAATTCACCCCTCCACTTT. It yields the protein CASSYGGSSYNSPLHF. The chain links TRBV6-2 or TRBV6-3 to TRBJ1-6; D is uncertain. V lost 2 bases to trimming and J lost 0 bases, with 8 bases between them. The germline V gene encodes CDR1 MNHEY and CDR2 SVGEGT. The CDR3 is made up of 16 amino acids.

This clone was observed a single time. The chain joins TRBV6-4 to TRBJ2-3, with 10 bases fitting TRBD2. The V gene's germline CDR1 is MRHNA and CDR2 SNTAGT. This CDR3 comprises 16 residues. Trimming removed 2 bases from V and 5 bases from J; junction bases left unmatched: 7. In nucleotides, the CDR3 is TGTGCCAGCAGTGACCTAGCGGGAGTCGGGAGAGATACGCAGTATTTT. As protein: CASSDLAGVGRDTQYF.

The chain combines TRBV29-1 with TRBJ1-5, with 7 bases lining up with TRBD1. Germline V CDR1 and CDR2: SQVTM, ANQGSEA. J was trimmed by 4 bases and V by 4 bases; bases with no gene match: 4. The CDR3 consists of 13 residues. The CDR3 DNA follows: TGCAGCGTTGGAACAGGGGTGAATCAGCCCCAGCATTTT. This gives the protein CSVGTGVNQPQHF.

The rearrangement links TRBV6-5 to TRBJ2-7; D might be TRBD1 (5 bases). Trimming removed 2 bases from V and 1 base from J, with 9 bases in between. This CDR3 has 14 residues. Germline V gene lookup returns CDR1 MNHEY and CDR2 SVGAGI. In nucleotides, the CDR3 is TGTGCCAGCAGTTACCAGGGATCATCCTACGAGCAGTACTTC. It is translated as CASSYQGSSYEQYF.

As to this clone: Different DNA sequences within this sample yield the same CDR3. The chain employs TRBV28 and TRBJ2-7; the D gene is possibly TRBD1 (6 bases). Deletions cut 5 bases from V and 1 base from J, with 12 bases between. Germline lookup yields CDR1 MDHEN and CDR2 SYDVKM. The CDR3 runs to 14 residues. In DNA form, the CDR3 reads TGTGCCAGCAGTCCAACAGGGAGTTCCTACGAGCAGTACTTC. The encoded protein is CASSPTGSSYEQYF.

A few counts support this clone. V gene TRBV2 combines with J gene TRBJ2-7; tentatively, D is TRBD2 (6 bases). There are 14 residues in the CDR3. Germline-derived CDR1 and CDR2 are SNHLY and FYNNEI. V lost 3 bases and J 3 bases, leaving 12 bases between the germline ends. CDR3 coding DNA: TGTGCCAGCAGTGAGGGGGGAATAGGCTACGAGCAGTACTTC. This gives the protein CASSEGGIGYEQYF. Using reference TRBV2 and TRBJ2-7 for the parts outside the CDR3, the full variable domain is EPEVTQTPSHQVTQMGQEVILRCVPISNHLYFYWYRQILGQKVEFLVSFYNNEISEKSEIFDDQFSVERPDGSNFTLKIRSTKLEDSAMYFCASSEGGIGYEQYFGPGTRLTVT.

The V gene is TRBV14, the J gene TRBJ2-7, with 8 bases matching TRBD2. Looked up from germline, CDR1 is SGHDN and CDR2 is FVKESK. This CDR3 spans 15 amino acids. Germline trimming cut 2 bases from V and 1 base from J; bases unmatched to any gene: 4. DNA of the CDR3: TGTGCCAGCAGCCAAAGCGGGAGTCAGTCCTACGAGCAGTACTTC. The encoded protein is CASSQSGSQSYEQYF. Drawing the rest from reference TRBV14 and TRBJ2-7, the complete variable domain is EAGVTQFPSHSVIEKGQTVTLRCDPISGHDNLYWYRRVMGKEIKFLLHFVKESKQDESGMPNNRFLAERTGGTYSTLKVQPAELEDSGVYFCASSQSGSQSYEQYFGPGTRLTVT.

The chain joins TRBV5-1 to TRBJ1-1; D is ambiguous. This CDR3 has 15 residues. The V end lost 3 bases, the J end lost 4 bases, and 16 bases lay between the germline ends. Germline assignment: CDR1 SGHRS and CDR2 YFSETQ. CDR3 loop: CASSSGLPRSTEAFF. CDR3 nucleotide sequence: TGCGCCAGCAGCTCGGGATTGCCACGGAGCACTGAAGCTTTCTTT.

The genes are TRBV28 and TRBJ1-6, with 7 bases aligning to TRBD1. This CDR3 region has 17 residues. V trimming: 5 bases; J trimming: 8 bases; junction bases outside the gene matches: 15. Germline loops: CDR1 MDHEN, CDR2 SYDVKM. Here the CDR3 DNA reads TGTGCCAGCAGTCCCCCGAGGGCAGGGGGAGGCGATTCACCCCTCCACTTT. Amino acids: CASSPPRAGGGDSPLHF. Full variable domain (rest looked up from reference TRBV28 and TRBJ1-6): DVKVTQSSRYLVKRTGEKVFLECVQDMDHENMFWYRQDPGLGLRLIYFSYDVKMKEKGDIPEGYSVSREKKERFSLILESASTNQTSMYLCASSPPRAGGGDSPLHFGNGTRLTVT.

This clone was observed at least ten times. The CDR3 loop reads CASSLAGPGGQPQHF. In DNA form, the CDR3 reads TGTGCCAGCAGCTTAGCGGGTCCAGGCGGGCAGCCCCAGCATTTT. The rearrangement links TRBV7-8 to TRBJ1-5; no definite D call. V lost 0 bases to trimming and J lost 7 bases, with 13 bases between them. This CDR3 is built from 15 residues. The V gene's germline CDR1 is SGHVS and CDR2 FQNEAQ.

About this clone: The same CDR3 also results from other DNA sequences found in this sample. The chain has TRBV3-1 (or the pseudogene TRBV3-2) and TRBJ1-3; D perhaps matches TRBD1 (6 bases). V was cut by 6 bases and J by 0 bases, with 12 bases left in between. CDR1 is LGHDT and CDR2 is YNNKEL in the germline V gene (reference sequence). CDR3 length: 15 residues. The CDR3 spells CASSLTGDSGNTIYF. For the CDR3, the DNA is TGTGCCAGCAGTCTGACAGGCGACTCTGGAAACACCATATATTTT.

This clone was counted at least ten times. The CDR3 coding sequence is TGTGCCAGCAGCTTATTGACTAGCGGGAGAAACAATGAGCAGTTCTTC. Amino acid sequence: CASSLLTSGRNNEQFF. J is TRBJ2-1 and V is TRBV3-1 (or the pseudogene TRBV3-2), with 12 nucleotides matching TRBD2. The trim removed 5 bases at V and 5 bases at J, leaving 7 bases unmatched. CDR3 size: 16 residues. The germline V gene has CDR1 LGHDT and CDR2 YNNKEL (reference sequence).

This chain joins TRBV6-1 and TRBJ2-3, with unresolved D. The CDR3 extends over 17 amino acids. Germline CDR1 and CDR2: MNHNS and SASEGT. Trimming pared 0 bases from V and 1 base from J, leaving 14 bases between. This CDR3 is CASSEALASPGTDTQYF. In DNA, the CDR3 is TGTGCCAGCAGTGAAGCGCTGGCTAGTCCTGGCACAGATACGCAGTATTTT.

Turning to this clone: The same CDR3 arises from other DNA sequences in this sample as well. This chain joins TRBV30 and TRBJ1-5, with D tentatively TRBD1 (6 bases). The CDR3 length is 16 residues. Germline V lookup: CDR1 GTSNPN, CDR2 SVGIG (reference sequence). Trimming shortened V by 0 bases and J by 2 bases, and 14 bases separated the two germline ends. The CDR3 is CAWSVRRGGGNQPQHF. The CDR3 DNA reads TGTGCCTGGAGTGTACGGAGAGGGGGAGGCAATCAGCCCCAGCATTTT.

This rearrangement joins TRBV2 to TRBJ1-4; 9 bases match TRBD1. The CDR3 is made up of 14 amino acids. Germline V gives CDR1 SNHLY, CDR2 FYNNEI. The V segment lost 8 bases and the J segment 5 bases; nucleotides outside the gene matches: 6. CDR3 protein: CASLRDRANEKLFF. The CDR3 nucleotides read TGTGCCAGCCTTAGGGACAGGGCAAATGAAAAACTGTTTTTT.

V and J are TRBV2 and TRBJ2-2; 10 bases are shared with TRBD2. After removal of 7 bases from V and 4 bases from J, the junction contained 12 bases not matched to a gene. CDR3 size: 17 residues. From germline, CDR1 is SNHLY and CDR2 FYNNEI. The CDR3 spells CASKRLAGVGGTGELFF. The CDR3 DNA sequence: TGTGCCAGCAAGAGGCTAGCGGGAGTTGGGGGCACCGGGGAGCTGTTTTTT. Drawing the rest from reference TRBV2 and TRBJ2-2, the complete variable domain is EPEVTQTPSHQVTQMGQEVILRCVPISNHLYFYWYRQILGQKVEFLVSFYNNEISEKSEIFDDQFSVERPDGSNFTLKIRSTKLEDSAMYFCASKRLAGVGGTGELFFGEGSRLTVL.

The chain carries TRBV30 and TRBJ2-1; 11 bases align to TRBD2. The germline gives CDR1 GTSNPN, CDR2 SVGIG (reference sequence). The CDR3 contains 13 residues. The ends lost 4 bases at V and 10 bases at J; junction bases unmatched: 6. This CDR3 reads CAWTTSGKWEQFF. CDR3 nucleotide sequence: TGTGCCTGGACGACTAGCGGGAAGTGGGAGCAGTTCTTC.

DNA of the CDR3: TGTGCCAGCTCAGGGGGACAGGAAGAGACCCAGTACTTC. Protein: CASSGGQEETQYF. V usage is TRBV18 and J usage is TRBJ2-5, with 8 bases lining up with TRBD1. This CDR3 is built from 13 residues. The trim removed 5 bases at V and 3 bases at J, leaving 2 bases unmatched. Per the germline V gene, CDR1 is KGHSH and CDR2 is LQKENI.

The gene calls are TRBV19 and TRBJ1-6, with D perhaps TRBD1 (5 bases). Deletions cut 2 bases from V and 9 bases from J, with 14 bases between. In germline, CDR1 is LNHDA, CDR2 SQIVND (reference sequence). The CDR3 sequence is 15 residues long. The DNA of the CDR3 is TGTGCCAGTAGTATACCGGGACTGGGGTTTTCACCCCTCCACTTT. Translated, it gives CASSIPGLGFSPLHF.

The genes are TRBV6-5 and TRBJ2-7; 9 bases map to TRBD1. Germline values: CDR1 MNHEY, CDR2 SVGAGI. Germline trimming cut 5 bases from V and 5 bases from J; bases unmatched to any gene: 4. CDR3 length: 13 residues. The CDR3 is CASSPQGAHEQYF. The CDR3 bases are TGTGCCAGCAGTCCACAGGGGGCGCACGAGCAGTACTTC.

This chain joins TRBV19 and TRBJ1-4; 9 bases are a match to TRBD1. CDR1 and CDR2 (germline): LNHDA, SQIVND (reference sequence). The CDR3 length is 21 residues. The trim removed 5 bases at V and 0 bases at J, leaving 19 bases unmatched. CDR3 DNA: TGTGCCAGTAGTGTGGGACAGGGAGACACCTTACACGTTGCAACTAATGAAAAACTGTTTTTT. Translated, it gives CASSVGQGDTLHVATNEKLFF.

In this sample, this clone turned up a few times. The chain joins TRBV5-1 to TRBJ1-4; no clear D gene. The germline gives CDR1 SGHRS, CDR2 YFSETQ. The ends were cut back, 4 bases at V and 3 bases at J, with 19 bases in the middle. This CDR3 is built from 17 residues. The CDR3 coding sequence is TGCGCCAGCAGCAGCAGCAGGCAAAGGAATCCTAATGAAAAACTGTTTTTT. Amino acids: CASSSSRQRNPNEKLFF.

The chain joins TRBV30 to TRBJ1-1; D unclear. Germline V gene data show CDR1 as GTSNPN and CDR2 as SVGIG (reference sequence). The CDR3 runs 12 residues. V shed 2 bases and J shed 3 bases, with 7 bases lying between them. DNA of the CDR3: TGTGCCTGGAGTCGCGTATACACTGAAGCTTTCTTT. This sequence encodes CAWSRVYTEAFF.

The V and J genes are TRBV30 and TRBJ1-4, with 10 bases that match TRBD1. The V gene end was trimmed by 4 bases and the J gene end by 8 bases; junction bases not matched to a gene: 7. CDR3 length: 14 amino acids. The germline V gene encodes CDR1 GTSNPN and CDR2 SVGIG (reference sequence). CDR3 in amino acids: CAWTPGTGDEKLFF. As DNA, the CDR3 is TGTGCCTGGACGCCCGGGACAGGGGACGAAAAACTGTTTTTT.